This entry features one TCR beta chain sequence. This sample was taken from a study of blood T cell repertoires in COVID-19. Per germline, CDR1 LNHDA and CDR2 SQIVND (reference sequence). CDR3 length equals 16 residues. V lost 4 bases, J lost 4 bases, and 19 bases lay in between. Measured with immunoSEQ multiplex PCR; TCRdb has only the in-frame clones, and not every one. The data hold roughly 150,000 clones, with approximately 80% observed a single time. This chain links TRBV19 with TRBJ1-1; a weak D match, TRBD1 (6 bases). The clonotype was recovered from a man in his fifties or sixties in a cohort exposed to, infected with or recovered from COVID-19 (not recorded which). Sequenced input: PBMCs or T cells enriched from blood (not recorded which). This CDR3 reads CASSTNPGVGITEAFF. CDR3 coding DNA: TGTGCCAGTAGTACCAACCCAGGGGTGGGGATCACTGAAGCTTTCTTT.